The 21 T cell receptor beta chains below come from one sample, sequenced in a study of vaccination and CD4 T cells after COVID-19. Sample treatment: 10-day PBMC culture with coronavirus spike peptide pools or control peptides (ViraFEST assay). These receptors are not linked to any known antigen. Cultured CD4+ T cells had their DNA profiled by the Oncomine TCR Beta short-read assay. TCRdb passed the PCR reads through MiXCR, listing each CDR3 protein once. The sample contains a few thousand distinct CDR3 sequences, about 17% of which appear only once. Sequencing was performed on CD4+ T cells from blood, cultured in vitro. The origin of the receptors is a human donor who had recovered from COVID-19.

This clonotype ranks as medium-sized. The chain is built from TRBV12-3 or TRBV12-4 and TRBJ2-2, with D unresolved. The CDR3 length is 14 residues. Trimming cost V 6 bases and J 1 base, with 9 bases left between them. The CDR3 nucleotides are TGTGCCAGCAGCTTGCTCCTGAACACCGGGGAGCTGTTTTTT. Amino acid sequence: CASSLLLNTGELFF.

This clonotype was seen only a few times. V and J are TRBV7-2 and TRBJ2-7, with TRBD2 matching over 10 bases. V was pared by 1 base and J by 6 bases, with 12 bases of the junction left unmatched. CDR1 and CDR2 from the germline V gene are SGHTA and FQGNSA. The CDR3 is 17 residues long. CDR3 nucleotide sequence: TGTGCCAGCAGCTTAGTACCCCTGACCAGCGGGGGGGCCGAGCAGTACTTC. It yields the protein CASSLVPLTSGGAEQYF.

This chain uses TRBV19 with TRBJ1-1; the D gene is possibly TRBD1 (5 bases). The CDR3 extends over 14 amino acids. Looked up from germline, CDR1 is LNHDA and CDR2 is SQIVND (reference sequence). Trimming pared 7 bases from V and 3 bases from J, leaving 15 bases between. The CDR3 protein is CASTSTVGDTEAFF. The CDR3 DNA reads TGTGCCAGTACCTCGACAGTTGGTGACACTGAAGCTTTCTTT.

By frequency in the sample, this clonotype is medium-sized. The rearrangement links TRBV6-1 to TRBJ1-6; D is undetermined. The CDR3 contains 14 residues. The ends were cut back, 2 bases at V and 11 bases at J, with 13 bases in the middle. CDR1 and CDR2 from the germline V gene are MNHNS and SASEGT. Here the CDR3 reads CASSETLSGTPLHF. DNA for the CDR3: TGTGCCAGCAGTGAAACTCTAAGCGGTACACCCCTCCACTTT.

In its sample, this clonotype was seen a few times. The V call is TRBV21-1, the J call TRBJ2-7; the table assigns TRBD1, which was not confirmed against the DNA. TRBV21-1 is flagged as a pseudogene. CDR3 length: 16 residues. CDR3 sequence (DNA): TGTGCCAGCAGCAAAGCAGGGGCAGGTTCCCCCTACGAGCAGTACTTC. Translated, it gives CASSKAGAGSPYEQYF.

The chain carries TRBV5-1 and TRBJ2-4, with 9 bases that match TRBD2. This CDR3 contains 17 residues. Germline trimming cut 4 bases from V and 3 bases from J; bases unmatched to any gene: 11. The germline CDR1 and CDR2 sequences are SGHRS and YFSETQ. DNA of the CDR3: TGCGCCAGCAGCAGACAGGCGGGGGGGCAGGGCAAAAACATTCAGTACTTC. The encoded protein is CASSRQAGGQGKNIQYF.

This clonotype is deemed medium-sized (0.01 to 0.1%). The chain couples TRBV6-4 to TRBJ1-5; 11 positions match TRBD1. The CDR3 spans 19 residues. The V gene end was trimmed by 2 bases and the J gene end by 0 bases; junction bases not matched to a gene: 9. Germline CDR1 MRHNA, CDR2 SNTAGT. CDR3 nucleotide sequence: TGTGCCAGCAGTGACCCGGGACAGGGGGTCGGATATAGCAATCAGCCCCAGCATTTT. The encoded protein is CASSDPGQGVGYSNQPQHF.

The chain links TRBV20-1 to TRBJ1-2, with D unclear. Germline values: CDR1 DFQATT, CDR2 SNEGSKA (reference sequence). With 6 bases removed from V and 3 bases from J, the gap between germline ends came to 11 bases. This CDR3 contains 12 residues. CDR3 sequence (DNA): TGCAGTGCCGCGGGGATAGACTATGGCTACACCTTC. This translates into CSAAGIDYGYTF.

This sequence joins TRBV20-1 and TRBJ1-4, with D tentatively TRBD1 (5 bases). Germline V gene lookup returns CDR1 DFQATT and CDR2 SNEGSKA (reference sequence). The CDR3 totals 12 residues. V was trimmed by 4 bases and J by 3 bases, leaving 6 bases between them. CDR3 loop: CSATGSNEKLFF. The CDR3 DNA reads TGCAGTGCTACAGGGTCTAATGAAAAACTGTTTTTT.

This rearrangement joins TRBV20-1 to TRBJ1-4; D might be TRBD1 (6 bases). Looked up from germline, CDR1 is DFQATT and CDR2 is SNEGSKA (reference sequence). This CDR3 region has 15 residues. Trimming left V 6 bases short and J 0 bases short, with 14 bases between. CDR3 DNA: TGCAGTGCAACGAGGGGGGGCCCAACTAATGAAAAACTGTTTTTT. This encodes CSATRGGPTNEKLFF.

This chain connects TRBV20-1 to TRBJ2-7, with 11 nucleotides matching TRBD1. The CDR3 covers 14 residues. J gave up 5 bases and V 6 bases, and 9 bases lay outside the gene matches. Germline V CDR1 and CDR2: DFQATT, SNEGSKA (reference sequence). The CDR3 DNA follows: TGCAGTGCAACGGGACAGGGGGGTCGGCACGAGCAGTACTTC. The encoded protein is CSATGQGGRHEQYF.

Only a few counts were recorded for this clonotype. The chain employs TRBV30 and TRBJ1-2, with D perhaps TRBD1 (5 bases). V was pared by 2 bases and J by 3 bases, with 13 bases between. CDR1 is GTSNPN, CDR2 SVGIG, per germline (reference sequence). The CDR3 has 14 residues. The CDR3 loop is CAWSLGEGDYGYTF. CDR3 DNA sequence: TGTGCCTGGAGTTTGGGGGAGGGAGACTATGGCTACACCTTC.

This clonotype was counted only a few times. V and J are TRBV11-3 and TRBJ2-5; 12 bases fit TRBD2. This CDR3 contains 15 residues. Germline V gene lookup returns CDR1 SGHNT and CDR2 YENEEA. V shed 5 bases, J shed 3 bases, and the junction held 4 bases outside the gene matches. The CDR3 DNA reads as TGTGCCAGCAGCCCCGGACTAGCGGGGAAAGAGACCCAGTACTTC. Its translation: CASSPGLAGKETQYF.

The chain employs TRBV27 and TRBJ1-2; 12 positions match TRBD1. The CDR3 contains 15 residues. Germline loops: CDR1 MNHEY, CDR2 SMNVEV (reference sequence). With V trimmed by 3 bases and J by 7 bases, 6 bases remained unmatched. The CDR3 loop reads CASSLGDRGHLGYTF. CDR3 nucleotide sequence: TGTGCCAGCAGTTTGGGGGACAGGGGGCACCTTGGCTACACCTTC.

Sample share makes this clonotype medium-sized. The V and J genes are TRBV20-1 and TRBJ2-3, with 10 bases fitting TRBD1. V shed 6 bases, J shed 3 bases, and the junction held 15 bases outside the gene matches. The CDR3 loop spans 17 amino acids. Germline V gene data show CDR1 as DFQATT and CDR2 as SNEGSKA (reference sequence). The DNA of the CDR3 is TGCAGTGCCGAAGACAGGGGGCTCTTTAGAAGTACAGATACGCAGTATTTT. Translation: CSAEDRGLFRSTDTQYF.

Regarding this clonotype: The conserved phenylalanine or tryptophan is not found at the CDR3 terminus, so this likely reflects a read error. The chain employs TRBV7-3 and TRBJ2-1; D uncertain. The CDR3 totals 16 residues. Germline assignment: CDR1 SGHTA and CDR2 FQGTGA. The V and J ends lost 2 bases and 2 bases respectively, with 13 bases between them. The CDR3 is CASSLGQPTTYNEQFL. The CDR3 DNA reads TGTGCCAGCAGCTTAGGCCAGCCTACAACCTACAATGAGCAGTTCTTG.

This clonotype was picked up a small number of times. The chain is built from TRBV5-3 and TRBJ1-1; a possible D gene is TRBD1 (6 bases). TRBV5-3 is an open reading frame whose function is uncertain. V was shortened by 1 base and J by 2 bases, with 15 bases between the two germline ends. This CDR3 is built from 16 residues. CDR3 protein: CARSLKPGHGNTEAFF. The CDR3 DNA reads as TGTGCCAGAAGCTTGAAGCCGGGACACGGAAACACTGAAGCTTTCTTT.

By sample fraction, this clonotype is medium-sized. The V call is TRBV20-1, the J call TRBJ1-5; a weak D match, TRBD1 (5 bases). Trimming removed 2 bases at V and 1 base at J, with 6 bases between. The CDR3 consists of 13 residues. The V gene's germline CDR1 is DFQATT and CDR2 SNEGSKA (reference sequence). The CDR3 sequence: CSARNRSNQPQHF. For the CDR3, the DNA is TGCAGTGCTAGAAACAGGAGCAATCAGCCCCAGCATTTT.

This clonotype occurred a few times. The chain employs TRBV7-3 and TRBJ2-3; possible D gene TRBD1, 6 bases. CDR1 and CDR2 (germline): SGHTA, FQGTGA. The CDR3 sequence is 16 residues long. Trimming cost V 6 bases and J 2 bases, with 18 bases left between them. The CDR3 protein is CASSLGGSRNTDTQYF. The CDR3 region has the DNA TGTGCCAGCAGTTTAGGGGGTAGCCGGAACACAGATACGCAGTATTTT.

This chain links TRBV6-2 or TRBV6-3 with TRBJ2-7, with D perhaps matching TRBD2 (6 bases). CDR3 size: 13 residues. V dropped 5 bases and J dropped 0 bases, with 8 bases sitting between them. The germline V gene has CDR1 MNHEY and CDR2 SVGEGT. DNA of the CDR3: TGTGCCAGCAGTGGGGGGAGCTCCTACGAGCAGTACTTC. As protein: CASSGGSSYEQYF.

This clonotype is labeled as medium-sized. CDR3 loop: CASSETPTGALSGYTF. Written as DNA, the CDR3 is TGTGCCAGCAGTGAAACCCCGACAGGGGCCCTCTCTGGCTACACCTTC. V gene TRBV6-1 combines with J gene TRBJ1-2; 8 bases are a match to TRBD1. V trimming: 2 bases; J trimming: 7 bases; junction bases outside the gene matches: 12. The CDR3 is 16 residues long. CDR1 MNHNS and CDR2 SASEGT come from the germline V gene.